The rows below give T cell receptor beta chains drawn from one sample of a study of blood T cell repertoires in COVID-19. Only in-frame clones appear in the TCRdb table, and some are missing; sequencing was by immunoSEQ multiplex PCR. This table holds about 130,000 clones, roughly 86% found once. What was sequenced was peripheral blood. These TCRs come from a woman between 65 and 79 years old with COVID-19, enrolled during active disease. CDR3s include the opening cysteine and the closing phenylalanine or tryptophan. A D gene is named only where the DNA matches it firmly. The size field is filled for only some rows; it gives once, few, many or a size class.

TGTGCCTGGAGTAGACAGGGTTATTCACCCCTCCACTTT,CAWSRQGYSPLHF,TRBJ1-6,TRBD1,.,TRBV30
TGCAGCGTTGAAGCGGCGGAGAGGGGGAGCGGCTACACCTTC,CSVEAAERGSGYTF,TRBJ1-2,.,.,TRBV29-1
TGTGCCAGCAGCCGAGCGGGGGGGCCTGAAGATACGCAGTATTTT,CASSRAGGPEDTQYF,TRBJ2-3,TRBD2,.,TRBV7-3
TGTGCCAGCAGCTTGGGGCAGGGGATGCACGAGCAGTACTTC,CASSLGQGMHEQYF,TRBJ2-7,.,.,TRBV7-9
TGTGCCAGCTTCGTGGGGGCTAGCGGGGCGAACACCGGGGAGCTGTTTTTT,CASFVGASGANTGELFF,TRBJ2-2,TRBD2,.,TRBV7-9
TGTGCCAGCAGCTTGGCCGGGGAACAGGGGGCGACTGAAGCTTTCTTT,CASSLAGEQGATEAFF,TRBJ1-1,TRBD1,.,TRBV5-6
TGTGCCAGCAGCCAATTGGTCAGCACCGGGGAGCTGTTTTTT,CASSQLVSTGELFF,TRBJ2-2,.,.,TRBV14
TGCGCCAGCAGCCTCAGGCCTTCGAACACCGGGGAGCTGTTTTTT,CASSLRPSNTGELFF,TRBJ2-2,.,.,TRBV5-1
TGCGCCAGCAGCTTGGGGGTGAGACAGGGCCCTTATGGCTACACCTTC,CASSLGVRQGPYGYTF,TRBJ1-2,TRBD1,.,TRBV5-1
TGTGCCAGCAGCTTGGACACAAACACCGGGGAGCTGTTTTTT,CASSLDTNTGELFF,TRBJ2-2,.,.,TRBV5-4
TGTGCCACCAGCTGGGGACTGGATAGCAATCAGCCCCAGCATTTT,CATSWGLDSNQPQHF,TRBJ1-5,.,.,TRBV15
TGTGCCAGTAGTCCCCATCAATTCCAGGGAACCTATGGCTACACCTTC,CASSPHQFQGTYGYTF,TRBJ1-2,.,.,TRBV19
TGTGCCAGCAGCCAGCGGACGGCGGGGATGCGGGAAAAACTGTTTTTT,CASSQRTAGMREKLFF,TRBJ1-4,.,.,TRBV3-1/TRBV3-2
TGTGCCAGCAGCGTAGGTATGCGAGGGACAGAGAACTATGGCTACACCTTC,CASSVGMRGTENYGYTF,TRBJ1-2,TRBD1,.,TRBV9
TGTGCCAGCAGTTTAAGAACGAGGACACCCGAATACACTGAAGCTTTCTTT,CASSLRTRTPEYTEAFF,TRBJ1-1,.,.,TRBV28
TGTGCCAGTGGTCCCCGCGCGGGAAACACCATATATTTT,CASGPRAGNTIYF,TRBJ1-3,.,few,TRBV19
TGCGCCAGCAGCCAAAGACTAGCGGGGGGAGATGAGCAGTTCTTC,CASSQRLAGGDEQFF,TRBJ2-1,TRBD2,.,TRBV5-1
TGTGCCAGCAGCTCCGGAGGGGATGCTCAGCCCCAGCATTTT,CASSSGGDAQPQHF,TRBJ1-5,.,.,TRBV7-9
TGTGCCAGCAGCTTAGGGGGACAGCCTTATGGCTACACCTTC,CASSLGGQPYGYTF,TRBJ1-2,TRBD1,.,TRBV11-2
TGTGCCTGGAGTGACGGGAGAAGTCAGCCCCAGCATTTT,CAWSDGRSQPQHF,TRBJ1-5,.,.,TRBV30
TGTGCCAGCAGTTTACCCACAGTGGTTACCGGGGAGCTGTTTTTT,CASSLPTVVTGELFF,TRBJ2-2,.,.,TRBV28
TGCGCCAGCCGTCTGGAGGAAACAAGCTCCTACAATGAGCAGTTCTTC,CASRLEETSSYNEQFF,TRBJ2-1,.,.,TRBV4-1
TGTGCCAGCAGTTATCAGGGATTCTCCTACGAGCAGTACTTC,CASSYQGFSYEQYF,TRBJ2-7,.,.,TRBV28
TGTGCCAGTACTACAGGGGTTAAGACCTCCGGGGAGCTGTTTTTT,CASTTGVKTSGELFF,TRBJ2-2,TRBD1,.,TRBV19
TGTGCCAGCAGCCTCCAGACTAGCGGGGGTGACGGTGAGCAGTTCTTC,CASSLQTSGGDGEQFF,TRBJ2-1,TRBD2,.,TRBV3-1/TRBV3-2
TGTGCCAGCGCGGGGGGAGGTGCCGGCGATGAGCAGTTCTTC,CASAGGGAGDEQFF,TRBJ2-1,TRBD2,.,TRBV11-3
TGCGCCAGCAGCCAGACAGGGGACTTTGACGAGCAGTACTTC,CASSQTGDFDEQYF,TRBJ2-7,TRBD1,.,TRBV5-1
TGTGCCACCTCCGGGACAGGGGGGCCTAGATACGAGCAGTACTTC,CATSGTGGPRYEQYF,TRBJ2-7,TRBD1,few,TRBV28
TGTGCCAGCAGCATCAGGGGGCCCCACACCGGGGAGCTGTTTTTT,CASSIRGPHTGELFF,TRBJ2-2,TRBD1,.,TRBV27
TGTGCCAGCAGCTGGTTCTTGGGGAGAGCGGGGGGCGCTAGCACAGATACGCAGTATTTT,CASSWFLGRAGGASTDTQYF,TRBJ2-3,TRBD2,.,TRBV5-8
TGTGCCAGCAGCTGGACAGGCCACTCGGGCTACACCTTC,CASSWTGHSGYTF,TRBJ1-2,TRBD1,.,TRBV12-3/TRBV12-4
TGCGCCAGCAGCTTGGGACAGGGATTAGGTTGGAAGCAGTACTTC,CASSLGQGLGWKQYF,TRBJ2-7,TRBD1,.,TRBV5-1
TGCGCCAGCAGCTACAGGGCGAGGGACACTGAAGCTTTCTTT,CASSYRARDTEAFF,TRBJ1-1,.,few,TRBV4-1
TGCGCCAGCAGCTCCGGCCTTGACAGATTTTCCTACGAGCAGTACTTC,CASSSGLDRFSYEQYF,TRBJ2-7,.,.,TRBV5-1
TGTGCCAGCAGCAAGGGGACATATTACAATGAGCAGTTCTTC,CASSKGTYYNEQFF,TRBJ2-1,.,once,TRBV3-1/TRBV3-2
TGCGCCAGCAGTGAGCGTGGCCGAAGCACAGATACGCAGTATTTT,CASSERGRSTDTQYF,TRBJ2-3,.,.,TRBV10-1
TGTGCCCTACCCTCTGGGACCAGGGAGGGCTATGAGCAGTTCTTC,CALPSGTREGYEQFF,TRBJ2-1,TRBD2,.,TRBV6-9
TGTGCCAGCAGTCCGGGACAGGGCGGCCCATCACCCCTCCACTTT,CASSPGQGGPSPLHF,TRBJ1-6,TRBD1,.,TRBV6-6
TGTGCCAGCAGCCAAGATTTCGGGACAGGGAATGGCTACACCTTC,CASSQDFGTGNGYTF,TRBJ1-2,TRBD1,.,TRBV3-1/TRBV3-2
TGTGCCAGCAGCTCCGAGGGATCTGACGAGCAGTACTTC,CASSSEGSDEQYF,TRBJ2-7,.,.,TRBV7-3
TGTGCCATCAGTGAGCCCGGGAGGGACTCTGGAAACACCATATATTTT,CAISEPGRDSGNTIYF,TRBJ1-3,.,.,TRBV10-3
TGTGCCAGCCGTCCTTCCTACAATGAGCAGTTCTTC,CASRPSYNEQFF,TRBJ2-1,.,.,TRBV7-2
TGTGCCAGCAGCTTGGAGCTCTACGAGCAGTACTTC,CASSLELYEQYF,TRBJ2-7,.,.,TRBV5-5
TGTGCCAGCTCACCATCGGGACACCCTGAAGCTTTCTTT,CASSPSGHPEAFF,TRBJ1-1,.,.,TRBV18